Following are 12 T cell receptor beta chains from one sample sequenced in a study of blood T cell repertoires in COVID-19. Here immunoSEQ multiplex PCR was the method, and the copy in TCRdb shows in-frame clones only, minus some. The sample consists of approximately 300,000 clones, roughly nine tenths of them appearing once. Source material: PBMCs or T cells enriched from blood (not recorded which). These receptors came from a man aged 55 to 70 who had recovered from COVID-19.

V gene TRBV6-6 combines with J gene TRBJ2-7; 10 bases match TRBD2. CDR1 is MNHNY and CDR2 is SVGAGI in the germline V gene (reference sequence). The CDR3 spans 16 residues. Trimming cost V 5 bases and J 3 bases; bases outside gene matches: 10. The CDR3 spells CASSRAGASGSYEQYF. CDR3 nucleotide sequence: TGTGCCAGCAGTCGAGCCGGGGCTAGCGGGAGCTACGAGCAGTACTTC.

V gene TRBV2 combines with J gene TRBJ1-2; 9 nucleotides agree with TRBD1. The CDR3 has 15 residues. V was pared by 6 bases and J by 2 bases, with 7 bases of the junction left unmatched. Germline lookup yields CDR1 SNHLY and CDR2 FYNNEI. The CDR3 bases are TGTGCCAGCAGAAAACCGGGACAGGGAAACTATGGCTACACCTTC. The encoded protein is CASRKPGQGNYGYTF.

The chain joins TRBV5-4 to TRBJ1-4, with a tentative D call TRBD1 (6 bases). Looked up from germline, CDR1 is SGHNT and CDR2 is YYREEE (reference sequence). The V gene lost 3 bases and the J gene lost 4 bases, with 7 bases spanning the gap. This CDR3 is built from 13 residues. In DNA, the CDR3 is TGTGCCAGCAGCTCGGACAGTAATGAAAAACTGTTTTTT. As protein: CASSSDSNEKLFF.

The chain links TRBV19 to TRBJ2-1; 10 positions agree with TRBD2. The CDR3 covers 15 residues. The germline V gene has CDR1 LNHDA and CDR2 SQIVND (reference sequence). V was pared by 3 bases and J by 5 bases, with 4 bases of the junction left unmatched. The CDR3 nucleotides read TGTGCCAGTAGTATGAGCGGGAGGGTTAACAATGAGCAGTTCTTC. The encoded protein is CASSMSGRVNNEQFF.

This rearrangement joins TRBV19 to TRBJ1-5; 8 nucleotides line up with TRBD1. The CDR3 consists of 16 residues. J lost 3 bases, V lost 4 bases, and 8 bases had no gene match. Germline lookup yields CDR1 LNHDA and CDR2 SQIVND (reference sequence). The CDR3 nucleotides are TGTGCCAGTAGTACCTACGGACAGGGCCTCAATCAGCCCCAGCATTTT. Residues: CASSTYGQGLNQPQHF.

The chain couples TRBV12-3 or TRBV12-4 to TRBJ1-1; D not certain. This CDR3 contains 13 residues. With 3 bases removed from V and 1 base from J, the gap between germline ends came to 6 bases. The CDR3, as DNA: TGTGCCAGCAGTTTTAATCCGAACACTGAAGCTTTCTTT. It specifies CASSFNPNTEAFF.

This chain joins TRBV5-1 and TRBJ1-1, with 7 bases fitting TRBD1. The CDR3 sequence is 17 residues long. Germline CDR1 SGHRS, CDR2 YFSETQ. The V and J ends lost 0 bases and 0 bases, in that order; junction bases with no gene match: 8. CDR3 in amino acids: CASSLGVGGGLNTEAFF. DNA of the CDR3: TGCGCCAGCAGCTTGGGGGTCGGAGGGGGCTTGAACACTGAAGCTTTCTTT.

This sequence joins TRBV18 and TRBJ1-6; D might be TRBD1 (5 bases). The germline V gene has CDR1 KGHSH and CDR2 LQKENI. The CDR3 has 15 amino acids. V lost 2 bases, J lost 5 bases, and 10 bases lay in between. The CDR3 spells CASSPYRGDNSPLHF. As DNA, the CDR3 is TGTGCCAGCTCACCATATCGGGGGGATAATTCACCCCTCCACTTT. The full variable domain, with the rest looked up from reference TRBV18 and TRBJ1-6, is NAGVMQNPRHLVRRRGQEARLRCSPMKGHSHVYWYRQLPEEGLKFMVYLQKENIIDESGMPKERFSAEFPKEGPSILRIQQVVRGDSAAYFCASSPYRGDNSPLHFGNGTRLTVT.

This chain uses TRBV7-2 with TRBJ2-5; tentative D call: TRBD1 (6 bases). V was pared by 6 bases and J by 5 bases, with 13 bases between. The CDR3 runs to 13 residues. Germline CDR1 SGHTA, CDR2 FQGNSA. The CDR3 protein is CASSNRVLETQYF. The CDR3 coding sequence is TGTGCCAGCAGTAACAGGGTTTTGGAGACCCAGTACTTC.

This sequence joins TRBV28 and TRBJ2-3, with D tentatively TRBD1 (6 bases). CDR1 MDHEN and CDR2 SYDVKM come from the germline V gene. Trimming left V 2 bases short and J 0 bases short, with 9 bases between. The CDR3 length is 15 residues. CDR3 amino acids: CASSLGGRSTDTQYF. The DNA for the CDR3 is TGTGCCAGCAGTTTAGGGGGCCGGAGCACAGATACGCAGTATTTT.

The chain carries TRBV5-1 and TRBJ2-2; 11 bases line up with TRBD2. This CDR3 is 19 amino acids long. The V gene's germline CDR1 is SGHRS and CDR2 YFSETQ. With V trimmed by 0 bases and J by 2 bases, 9 bases remained unmatched. CDR3 DNA sequence: TGCGCCAGCAGCTTGGATGGGCCTAGCGGGAGGTCTAACACCGGGGAGCTGTTTTTT. Encoded protein: CASSLDGPSGRSNTGELFF.

The chain carries TRBV7-9 and TRBJ2-3; the match to TRBD2 covers 8 bases. The V segment lost 0 bases and the J segment 6 bases; nucleotides outside the gene matches: 11. Looked up from germline, CDR1 is SEHNR and CDR2 is FQNEAQ (reference sequence). This CDR3 is built from 17 residues. CDR3 nucleotide sequence: TGTGCCAGCAGCTTAGCGGGAGTGCGGGAGGCCATGGATACGCAGTATTTT. This encodes CASSLAGVREAMDTQYF.